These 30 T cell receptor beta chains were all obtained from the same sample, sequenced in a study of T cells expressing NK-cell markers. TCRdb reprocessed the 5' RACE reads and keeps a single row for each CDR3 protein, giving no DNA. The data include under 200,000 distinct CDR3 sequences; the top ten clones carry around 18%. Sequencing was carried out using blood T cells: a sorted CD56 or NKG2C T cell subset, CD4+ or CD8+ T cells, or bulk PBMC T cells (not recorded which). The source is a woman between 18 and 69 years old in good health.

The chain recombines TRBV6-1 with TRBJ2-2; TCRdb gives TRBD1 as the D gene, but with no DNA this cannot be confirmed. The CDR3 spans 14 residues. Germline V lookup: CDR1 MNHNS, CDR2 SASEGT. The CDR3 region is CAGPGGEAAGELFF.

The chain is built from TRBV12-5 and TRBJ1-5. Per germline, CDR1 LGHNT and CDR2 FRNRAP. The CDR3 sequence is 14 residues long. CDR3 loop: CASDLGVQGQPQHF.

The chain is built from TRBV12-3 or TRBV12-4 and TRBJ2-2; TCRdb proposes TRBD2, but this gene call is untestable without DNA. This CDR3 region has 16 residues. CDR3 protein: CASSLGVLAVTGELFF.

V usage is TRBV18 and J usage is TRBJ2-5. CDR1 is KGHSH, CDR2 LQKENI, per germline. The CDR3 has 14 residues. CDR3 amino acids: CASSPSGRTETQYF.

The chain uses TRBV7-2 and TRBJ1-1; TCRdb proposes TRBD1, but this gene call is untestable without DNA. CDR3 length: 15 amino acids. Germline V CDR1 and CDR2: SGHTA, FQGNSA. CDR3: CASSSLGQANTEAFF.

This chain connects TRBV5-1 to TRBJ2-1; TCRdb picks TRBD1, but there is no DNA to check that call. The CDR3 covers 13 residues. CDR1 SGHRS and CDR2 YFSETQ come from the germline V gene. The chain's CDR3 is CASSLAQGDSKFF.

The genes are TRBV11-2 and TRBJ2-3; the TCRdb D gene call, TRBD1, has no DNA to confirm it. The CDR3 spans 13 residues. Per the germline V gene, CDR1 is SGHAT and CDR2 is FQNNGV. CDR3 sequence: CASSLGGARTQYF.

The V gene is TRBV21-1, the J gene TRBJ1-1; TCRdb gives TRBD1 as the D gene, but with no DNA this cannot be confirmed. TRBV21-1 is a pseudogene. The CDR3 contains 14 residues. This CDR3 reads CASSRGDRNTEAFF.

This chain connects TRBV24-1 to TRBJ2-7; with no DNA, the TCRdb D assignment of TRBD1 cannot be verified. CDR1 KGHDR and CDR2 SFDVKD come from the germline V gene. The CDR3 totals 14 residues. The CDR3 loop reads CATRCRDRAHEQYF.

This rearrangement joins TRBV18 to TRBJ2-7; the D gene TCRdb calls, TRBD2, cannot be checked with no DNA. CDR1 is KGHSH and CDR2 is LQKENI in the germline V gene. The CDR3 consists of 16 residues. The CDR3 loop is CASSPGTGTSSYEQYF.

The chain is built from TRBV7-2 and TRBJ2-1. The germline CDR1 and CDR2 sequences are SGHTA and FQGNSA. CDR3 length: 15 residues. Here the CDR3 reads CASSKSGRAHNEQFF.

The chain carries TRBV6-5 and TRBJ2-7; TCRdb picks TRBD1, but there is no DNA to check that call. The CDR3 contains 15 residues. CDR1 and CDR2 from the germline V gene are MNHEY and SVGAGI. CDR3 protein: CASSYGDGKAYEQYF.

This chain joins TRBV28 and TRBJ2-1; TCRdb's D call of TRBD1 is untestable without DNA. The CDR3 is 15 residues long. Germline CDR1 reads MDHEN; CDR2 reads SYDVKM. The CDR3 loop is CASSWAGGRNNEQFF.

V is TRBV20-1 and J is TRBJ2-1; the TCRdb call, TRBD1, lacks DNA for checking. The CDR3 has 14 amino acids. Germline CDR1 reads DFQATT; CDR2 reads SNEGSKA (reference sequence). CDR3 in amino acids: CSASHGQGGSEQFF.

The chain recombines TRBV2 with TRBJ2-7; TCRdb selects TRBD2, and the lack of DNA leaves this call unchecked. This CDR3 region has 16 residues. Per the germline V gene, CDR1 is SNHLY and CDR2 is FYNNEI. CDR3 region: CASSDWDSRSIYEQYF.

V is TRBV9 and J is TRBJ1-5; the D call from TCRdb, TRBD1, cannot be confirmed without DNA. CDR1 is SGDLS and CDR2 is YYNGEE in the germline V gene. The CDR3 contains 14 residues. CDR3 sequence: CANQWRGLNQPQHF.

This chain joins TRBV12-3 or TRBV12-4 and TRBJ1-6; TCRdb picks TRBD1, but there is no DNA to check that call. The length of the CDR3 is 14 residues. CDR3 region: CASMGTAYNSPLHF.

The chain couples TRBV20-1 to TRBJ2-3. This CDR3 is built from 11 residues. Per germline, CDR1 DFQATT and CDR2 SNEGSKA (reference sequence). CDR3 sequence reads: CSPYIPDTQYF.

The CDR3 region is CASSYTGQFQETQYF. The J gene is TRBJ2-5, the V gene TRBV5-1; TCRdb names TRBD1, which stays unverified in the absence of DNA. Germline V gene data show CDR1 as SGHRS and CDR2 as YFSETQ. This CDR3 is built from 15 residues.

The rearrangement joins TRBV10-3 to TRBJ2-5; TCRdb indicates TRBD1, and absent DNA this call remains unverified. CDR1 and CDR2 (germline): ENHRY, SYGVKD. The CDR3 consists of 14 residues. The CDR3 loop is CAIRAGQGQETQYF.

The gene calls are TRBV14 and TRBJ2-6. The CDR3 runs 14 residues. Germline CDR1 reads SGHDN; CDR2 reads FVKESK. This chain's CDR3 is CASSPASGANVLTF.

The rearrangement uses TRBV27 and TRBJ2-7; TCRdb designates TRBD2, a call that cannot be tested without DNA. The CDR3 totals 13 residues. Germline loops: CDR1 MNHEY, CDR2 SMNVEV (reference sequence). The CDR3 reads CASRPSGRDEQYF.

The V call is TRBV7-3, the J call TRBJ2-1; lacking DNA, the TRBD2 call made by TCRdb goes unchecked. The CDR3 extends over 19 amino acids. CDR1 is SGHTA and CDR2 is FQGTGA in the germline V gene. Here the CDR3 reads CASSLIGAGGPSSYNEQFF.

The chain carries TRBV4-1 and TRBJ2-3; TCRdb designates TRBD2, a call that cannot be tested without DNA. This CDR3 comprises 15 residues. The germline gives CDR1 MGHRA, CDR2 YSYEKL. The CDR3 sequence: CASSQPRGGGDTQYF.

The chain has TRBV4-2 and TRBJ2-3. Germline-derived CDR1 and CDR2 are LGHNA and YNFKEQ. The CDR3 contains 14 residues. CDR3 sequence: CASSQASLSDTQYF.

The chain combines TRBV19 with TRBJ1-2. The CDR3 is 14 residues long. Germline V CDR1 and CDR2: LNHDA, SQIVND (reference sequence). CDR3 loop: CASSVPASRGGYTF.

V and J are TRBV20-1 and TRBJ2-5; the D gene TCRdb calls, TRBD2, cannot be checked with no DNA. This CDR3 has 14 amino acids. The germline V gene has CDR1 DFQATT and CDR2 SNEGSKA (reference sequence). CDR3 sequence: CSASAGGVVETQYF.

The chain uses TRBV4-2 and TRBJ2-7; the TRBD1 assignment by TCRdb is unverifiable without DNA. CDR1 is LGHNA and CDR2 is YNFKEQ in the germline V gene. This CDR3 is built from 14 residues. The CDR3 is CASSQDPGTYEQYF.

The CDR3 sequence is CASSQDQAQYF. The chain couples TRBV3-1 to TRBJ2-3. This CDR3 comprises 11 residues. Germline V gene data show CDR1 as LGHDT and CDR2 as YNNKEL (reference sequence).

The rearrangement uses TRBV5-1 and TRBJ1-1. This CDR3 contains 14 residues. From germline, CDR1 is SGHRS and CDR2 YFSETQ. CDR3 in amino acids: CASSFAGLDTEAFF. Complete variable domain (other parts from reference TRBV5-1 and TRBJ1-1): KAGVTQTPRYLIKTRGQQVTLSCSPISGHRSVSWYQQTPGQGLQFLFEYFSETQRNKGNFPGRFSGRQFSNSRSEMNVSTLELGDSALYLCASSFAGLDTEAFFGQGTRLTVV.